The clone carrying this TCR beta chain showed up just once. What it recognizes is unknown. This entry belongs to a study of CD8 T cells in Susac syndrome. With random hexamers, reverse transcription was performed on roughly 0.5 to 1 ug of RNA. TCR beta CDR3 was amplified by immunoSEQ covering 54 Vbeta and 13 Jbeta. TCRdb ran MiXCR on the immunoSEQ multiplex PCR reads and lists one entry per CDR3 protein. The sample consists of some 210,000 distinct CDR3 sequences, 94% of them appearing once. Study results and caveats: As the study acknowledged, the number of individuals in its TCR sequencing and HLA analysis was relatively small.

J gave up 6 bases and V 7 bases, and 14 bases lay outside the gene matches. CDR3 length: 16 residues. The sequence came from a human donor with Susac syndrome. The gene calls are TRBV12-3 or TRBV12-4 and TRBJ2-7; 11 positions match TRBD1. Material for sequencing was CD4+ T cells from PBMCs. The DNA for the CDR3 is TGTGCCAGCATCCCCGCTGGGACAGGGGGAGCTGGCGAGCAGTACTTC. It specifies CASIPAGTGGAGEQYF.